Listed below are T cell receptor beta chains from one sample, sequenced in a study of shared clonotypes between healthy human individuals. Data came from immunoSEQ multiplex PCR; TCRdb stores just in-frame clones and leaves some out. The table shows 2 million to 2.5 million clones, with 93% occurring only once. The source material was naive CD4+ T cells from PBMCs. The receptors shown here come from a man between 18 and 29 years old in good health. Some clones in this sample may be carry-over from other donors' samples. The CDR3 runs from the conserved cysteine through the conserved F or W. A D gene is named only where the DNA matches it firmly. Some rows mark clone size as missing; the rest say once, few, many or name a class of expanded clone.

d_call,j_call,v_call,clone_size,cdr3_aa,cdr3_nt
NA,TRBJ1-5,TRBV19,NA,CASRIRGYSNQPQHF,TGTGCCAGTCGAATAAGGGGCTATAGCAATCAGCCCCAGCATTTT
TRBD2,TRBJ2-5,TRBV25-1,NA,CASSEFGGLAGQETQYF,TGTGCCAGCAGTGAATTCGGAGGACTAGCGGGACAAGAGACCCAGTACTTC
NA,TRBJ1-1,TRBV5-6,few,CASSLSSTEAFF,TGTGCCAGCAGCTTGAGTTCGACTGAAGCTTTCTTT
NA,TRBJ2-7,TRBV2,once,CASTPRSFEEQYF,TGTGCCAGCACGCCTAGGTCATTCGAGGAGCAGTACTTC
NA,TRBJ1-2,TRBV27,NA,CASSLSADYGYTF,TGTGCCAGCAGTTTATCTGCAGACTATGGCTACACCTTC
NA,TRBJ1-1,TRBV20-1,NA,CSARLGAAFF,TGCAGTGCCCGCCTCGGGGCAGCTTTCTTT
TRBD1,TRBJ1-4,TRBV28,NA,CASSDRGKLFF,TGTGCCAGCAGTGACAGGGGAAAACTGTTTTTT
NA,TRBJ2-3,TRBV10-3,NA,CAISGTGWAQYF,TGTGCCATCAGTGGAACAGGGTGGGCGCAGTATTTT
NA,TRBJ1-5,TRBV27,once,CASSNTVGQPQHF,TGTGCCAGCAGTAACACAGTAGGTCAGCCCCAGCATTTT
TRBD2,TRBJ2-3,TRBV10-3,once,CAISVKRERTDTQYF,TGTGCCATCAGTGTAAAGCGGGAGAGGACAGATACGCAGTATTTT
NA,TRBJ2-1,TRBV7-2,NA,CASSLGGGTSYNEQFF,TGTGCCAGCAGCTTAGGAGGCGGGACCTCCTACAATGAGCAGTTCTTC
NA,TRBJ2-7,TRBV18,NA,CASSRPGLGVYEQYF,TGTGCCAGCTCACGTCCGGGTCTAGGGGTTTACGAGCAGTACTTC
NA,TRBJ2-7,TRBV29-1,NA,CSVVVQGLGEQYF,TGCAGCGTTGTAGTACAGGGCCTTGGAGAGCAGTACTTC
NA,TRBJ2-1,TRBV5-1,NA,CASSLTVGRSSYNEQFF,TGCGCCAGCAGCTTGACGGTCGGAAGGAGCTCCTACAATGAGCAGTTCTTC
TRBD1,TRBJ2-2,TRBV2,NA,CASIRDRFPGELFF,TGTGCCAGCATCAGGGACAGATTTCCCGGGGAGCTGTTTTTT
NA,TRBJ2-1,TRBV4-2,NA,CASCPVVAGRGPWNEQFF,TGTGCCAGCTGCCCGGTAGTCGCCGGGCGAGGCCCGTGGAATGAGCAGTTCTTC
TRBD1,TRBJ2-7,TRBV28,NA,CASSLPRGYEQYF,TGTGCCAGCAGTTTACCCAGGGGGTACGAGCAGTACTTC
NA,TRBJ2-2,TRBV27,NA,CASSPDSINTGELFF,TGTGCCAGCAGTCCTGACAGTATTAACACCGGGGAGCTGTTTTTT
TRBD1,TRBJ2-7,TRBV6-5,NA,CASSYSGTGGYEQYF,TGTGCCAGCAGTTACTCTGGGACAGGGGGCTACGAGCAGTACTTC